This is a list of T cell receptor beta chains from one sample in a study of long-term antiretroviral therapy in people with HIV. The repertoire was sequenced with immunoSEQ multiplex PCR; TCRdb's copy has only in-frame clones and lacks some. The sample records approximately 39,000 clones, approximately 79% being singletons. The sample in question was unsorted PBMCs, obtained 1.5 years after starting antiretroviral therapy. These receptors originate from a man aged 18 to 29 with HIV. Each CDR3 is given with its conserved first and last residue. Fields, in order: J gene, V gene, clone size, D gene, CDR3 DNA, CDR3 protein. The D gene is left open where the match is weak. Only some rows state a clone size, as once, few, many or a class for expanded clones.

j_call: TRBJ2-5
v_call: TRBV20-1
clone_size: -
d_call: -
cdr3_nt: TGCAGTCCAAACTTCCAAGAGACCCAGTACTTC
cdr3_aa: CSPNFQETQYF

j_call: TRBJ1-1
v_call: TRBV13
clone_size: once
d_call: -
cdr3_nt: TGTGCCAGCAGCCCAAGACAGGTGACTGAAGCTTTCTTT
cdr3_aa: CASSPRQVTEAFF

j_call: TRBJ1-1
v_call: TRBV7-9
clone_size: -
d_call: TRBD1
cdr3_nt: TGTGCCAGCAGCCTACCAAGGGCAGGGGGTACTGAAGCTTTCTTT
cdr3_aa: CASSLPRAGGTEAFF

j_call: TRBJ2-7
v_call: TRBV11-2
clone_size: -
d_call: -
cdr3_nt: TGTGCCAGCAGCTTACTCGGACTAAACTACGAGCAGTACTTC
cdr3_aa: CASSLLGLNYEQYF

j_call: TRBJ2-3
v_call: TRBV14
clone_size: -
d_call: -
cdr3_nt: TGTGCCAGCAGCCAAGAGGGACCGAGGGCAGATACGCAGTATTTT
cdr3_aa: CASSQEGPRADTQYF

j_call: TRBJ2-1
v_call: TRBV14
clone_size: -
d_call: TRBD1
cdr3_nt: TGTGCCAGCAGCCAAGATCCCGGACAGGGGGACAATGAGCAGTTCTTC
cdr3_aa: CASSQDPGQGDNEQFF

j_call: TRBJ2-2
v_call: TRBV7-9
clone_size: once
d_call: -
cdr3_nt: TGTGCCAGCAGCTCAACAGGGAACCTTCTCACCGGGGAGCTGTTTTTT
cdr3_aa: CASSSTGNLLTGELFF

j_call: TRBJ1-4
v_call: TRBV4-1
clone_size: -
d_call: TRBD1
cdr3_nt: TGCGCCAGCAGCCACCGTTTAGACAGGGTTAATGAAAAACTGTTTTTT
cdr3_aa: CASSHRLDRVNEKLFF

j_call: TRBJ1-4
v_call: TRBV5-6
clone_size: -
d_call: -
cdr3_nt: TGTGCCAGCAGCTTGGTCGGTAATCACGAAAAACTGTTTTTT
cdr3_aa: CASSLVGNHEKLFF

j_call: TRBJ2-3
v_call: TRBV7-2
clone_size: once
d_call: TRBD2
cdr3_nt: TGTGCCAGCAGCTTTCTAGCGGGAGAGGAATATACGCAGTATTTT
cdr3_aa: CASSFLAGEEYTQYF

j_call: TRBJ2-1
v_call: TRBV29-1
clone_size: -
d_call: TRBD2
cdr3_nt: TGCAGCGTAAACAGCGGGAGGGTGCAGTTCTTC
cdr3_aa: CSVNSGRVQFF